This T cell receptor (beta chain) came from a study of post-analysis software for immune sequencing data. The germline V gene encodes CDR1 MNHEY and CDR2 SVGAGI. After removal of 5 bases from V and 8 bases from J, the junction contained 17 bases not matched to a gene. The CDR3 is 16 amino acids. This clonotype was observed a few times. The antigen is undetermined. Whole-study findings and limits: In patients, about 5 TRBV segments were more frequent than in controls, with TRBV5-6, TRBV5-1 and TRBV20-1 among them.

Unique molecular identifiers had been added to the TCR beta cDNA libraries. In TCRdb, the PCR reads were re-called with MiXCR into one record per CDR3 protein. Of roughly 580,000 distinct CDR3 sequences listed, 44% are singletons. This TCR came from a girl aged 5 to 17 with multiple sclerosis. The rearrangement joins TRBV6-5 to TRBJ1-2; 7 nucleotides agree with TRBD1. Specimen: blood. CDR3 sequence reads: CASSQGPPGQWNGYTF. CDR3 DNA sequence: TGTGCCAGCAGTCAGGGACCCCCGGGACAGTGGAACGGCTACACCTTC.